This T cell receptor beta chain was identified during a study of beta chain features in type 1 diabetes. Expressed TCRB transcripts got sequenced, as all isolated RNA was reverse transcribed. The protocol was immunoSEQ multiplex PCR, while the TCRdb copy is restricted to in-frame clones and leaves out a portion. In the table there are over 350,000 clones, about 15% of which are singletons. With regard to this clone: Its target is not known.

General study points: Cells expressing TCR highly could be over-represented by cDNA sequencing. Within each of all four CD4+ subsets, Type 1 diabetes patients had TCRB CDR3s that were moderately but significantly shorter. It was not settled here whether HLA type affects TCRB rearrangement.

Germline CDR1 reads SGHVS; CDR2 reads FNYEAQ. CDR3 length: 16 residues. V was pared by 2 bases and J by 1 base, with 14 bases between. Sequencing was carried out using naive CD4+ T cells from blood. This sequence was found in a woman aged 18-29 years in good health. The chain carries TRBV7-6 and TRBJ2-5; unclear D gene. The CDR3 spells CASSLSPLQLQETQYF. The CDR3 DNA reads TGTGCCAGCAGCTTATCCCCTCTACAGCTCCAAGAGACCCAGTACTTC.